This is a list of T cell receptor beta chains from one sample in a study of PD-1 blockade in classical Hodgkin lymphoma. Profiled with immunoSEQ multiplex PCR; TCRdb holds only in-frame clones, not every one. This sample has several thousand clones; approximately 84% occur once, and the top ten carry 33%. Sample: peripheral blood mononuclear cells (PBMCs), taken at baseline. Source of these receptors: a human donor with classical Hodgkin lymphoma. Each CDR3 is given without its conserved first and last residue. The order of the fields is J gene, V gene, CDR3 protein.

TRBJ1-1,TRBV25-1,ASSGGSTEAF
TRBJ2-3,TRBV2,ASGQGADTQY
TRBJ2-1,TRBV19,ASRKTSGSYNEQF
TRBJ2-7,TRBV2,ASRARDGLYEQY
TRBJ2-7,TRBV2,ATALRGLAAYEQY
TRBJ2-7,TRBV5-4,ASSLGLALNEQY
TRBJ2-2,TRBV5-1,ASSRSGQNTGELF
TRBJ2-7,TRBV4-1,ASSQDSPGTGTAYEQY
TRBJ2-1,TRBV30,AWSFSRTSGYYNEQF
TRBJ1-1,TRBV6-1,ASSEELMNTEAF
TRBJ2-1,TRBV28,ASSLRNEQF
TRBJ1-2,TRBV6-1,ASRETGVSYGYT
-,TRBV9,ASSVVAEGAYEQY
TRBJ2-1,TRBV19,ASSMGGLSYNEQF
TRBJ2-7,TRBV7-2,ASSLDQRYEQY
TRBJ1-6,TRBV2,ASSELGSNSPLH
TRBJ1-2,TRBV29-1,SVDAVWDRGYYGYT
TRBJ2-7,TRBV5-6,ASSFVTGVRYEQY
TRBJ2-1,TRBV5-1,ASSLDEGEQF
TRBJ2-7,TRBV28,ASSLGPGGWAEQY
TRBJ2-1,TRBV19,ASSKAGTGNEQF
TRBJ2-7,TRBV2,ASTRLVTSGYEQY